This TCR beta chain was sequenced during a study of blood T cell repertoires in COVID-19. Study details: In each case, the material was cDNA or gDNA derived from T cells, B-cell-depleted T cells, or PBMCs.

V shed 0 bases and J 4 bases; nucleotides not matched to a gene: 14. The germline gives CDR1 MGHRA, CDR2 YSYEKL. The CDR3 length is 18 residues. Profiled with immunoSEQ multiplex PCR; TCRdb holds only in-frame clones, not every one. The repertoire includes roughly 100,000 clones, 75% to 90% of them detected once, and approximately 1.7% sits in the top ten. This clone was picked up one time. V usage is TRBV4-1 and J usage is TRBJ2-7, with 8 bases matching TRBD2. The sequenced material came from peripheral blood. The receptor's source is an older man with acute or convalescent COVID-19. The CDR3 sequence: CASSQDQWSSGIGYEQYF. DNA of the CDR3: TGCGCCAGCAGCCAAGATCAGTGGAGTAGCGGGATTGGTTACGAGCAGTACTTC.